The 22 T cell receptor beta chains given below trace back to one sample, sequenced in a study of blood T cell repertoires in COVID-19. The data were produced by immunoSEQ multiplex PCR, yet TCRdb's version contains in-frame clones alone and is incomplete. The sample shows some 97,000 clones, approximately 86% of them seen only once. The sequenced sample consisted of peripheral blood. The receptor set was obtained from a woman aged 60-75 years with acute or convalescent COVID-19.

This chain uses TRBV30 with TRBJ2-5, with 10 bases identical to TRBD1. The CDR3 is made up of 16 amino acids. After removal of 4 bases from V and 5 bases from J, the junction contained 13 bases not matched to a gene. Germline V CDR1 and CDR2: GTSNPN, SVGIG (reference sequence). In DNA form, the CDR3 reads TGTGCCTGGAACTCACGGAGACAGGGGGCGAGGGAGACCCAGTACTTC. Translated, it gives CAWNSRRQGARETQYF.

V and J are TRBV7-2 and TRBJ2-1; 14 bases are shared with TRBD2. CDR3 size: 17 residues. The J segment lost 5 bases and the V segment lost 5 bases, leaving 8 bases of the junction unmatched. The germline CDR1 and CDR2 sequences are SGHTA and FQGNSA. The CDR3, as DNA: TGTGCCAGCAGCCCAGAGGGGACTAGCGGGAGAAACAATGAGCAGTTCTTC. Translation gives CASSPEGTSGRNNEQFF.

This chain connects TRBV19 to TRBJ2-3; 8 bases match TRBD2. The CDR3 spans 15 residues. Germline CDR1 is LNHDA and CDR2 is SQIVND (reference sequence). Unmatched junction bases numbered 3, after V lost 0 bases and J lost 4 bases. In DNA, the CDR3 is TGTGCCAGTAGTATAGACGGACTAGCAGCAGATACGCAGTATTTT. Residues: CASSIDGLAADTQYF.

The gene calls are TRBV12-3 or TRBV12-4 and TRBJ1-3; the D is unclear. Trimming took 1 base from V and 7 from J, leaving 5 bases between them. The CDR3 consists of 12 residues. The CDR3 sequence: CASSLDGNTIYF. The CDR3 nucleotides read TGTGCCAGCAGTTTAGACGGGAACACCATATATTTT.

The J gene is TRBJ1-1, the V gene TRBV5-1; TRBD1 matches 7 bases. Germline CDR1 SGHRS, CDR2 YFSETQ. Trimming cost V 5 bases and J 0 bases; bases outside gene matches: 4. The CDR3 covers 14 residues. Written as DNA, the CDR3 is TGCGCCAGCAGAAAGGGACAGATGAACACTGAAGCTTTCTTT. It specifies CASRKGQMNTEAFF.

The genes are TRBV6-1 and TRBJ2-1, with 9 bases fitting TRBD2. There are 17 residues in the CDR3. V dropped 3 bases and J dropped 7; count of bases not matched to a gene: 13. The germline gives CDR1 MNHNS, CDR2 SASEGT. The DNA for the CDR3 is TGTGCCAGCAGTGAGGGACGTCGGCTAGCGGGGAAGAATGAGCAGTTCTTC. Protein product: CASSEGRRLAGKNEQFF.

This clone has only one observation. The V and J genes are TRBV5-6 and TRBJ1-3; D is possibly TRBD1 (6 bases). The CDR3 runs to 15 residues. CDR1 and CDR2 from the germline V gene are SGHDT and YYEEEE. The V end lost 2 bases, the J end lost 2 bases, and 11 bases lay between the germline ends. Written as DNA, the CDR3 is TGTGCCAGCAGCTTACAGAGACAGGCTGGAAACACCATATATTTT. Translating it yields CASSLQRQAGNTIYF.

The CDR3 reads CASSLSPVTGELFF. The CDR3 coding sequence is TGTGCCAGCAGCTTATCACCAGTCACCGGGGAGCTGTTTTTT. The chain couples TRBV11-3 to TRBJ2-2; D is unresolved. Looked up from germline, CDR1 is SGHNT and CDR2 is YENEEA. V was shortened by 2 bases and J by 4 bases, with 8 bases between the two germline ends. CDR3 size: 14 residues. Full variable domain (rest looked up from reference TRBV11-3 and TRBJ2-2): EAGVVQSPRYKIIEKKQPVAFWCNPISGHNTLYWYLQNLGQGPELLIRYENEEAVDDSQLPKDRFSAERLKGVDSTLKIQPAELGDSAVYLCASSLSPVTGELFFGEGSRLTVL.

V and J are TRBV2 and TRBJ2-1, with 7 bases fitting TRBD1. With 6 bases clipped from V and 6 bases from J, the junction kept 11 bases outside the gene matches. This CDR3 spans 15 amino acids. CDR1 SNHLY and CDR2 FYNNEI come from the germline V gene. The CDR3, as DNA: TGTGCCAGCAGGCCCTACAGGGGCGGAGGCAATGAGCAGTTCTTC. As protein: CASRPYRGGGNEQFF.

The genes are TRBV19 and TRBJ1-2, with D tentatively TRBD1 (5 bases). In germline, CDR1 is LNHDA, CDR2 SQIVND (reference sequence). This CDR3 contains 14 residues. The V end was cut by 7 bases, the J end by 10 bases, with 22 bases between. CDR3 amino acids: CASTTQGLPQIYTF. Written as DNA, the CDR3 is TGTGCCAGTACCACGCAGGGCCTTCCTCAAATCTACACCTTC. The full variable domain, in which reference TRBV19 and TRBJ1-2 provide the parts outside the CDR3, is DGGITQSPKYLFRKEGQNVTLSCEQNLNHDAMYWYRQDPGQGLRLIYYSQIVNDFQKGDIAEGYSVSREKKESFPLTVTSAQKNPTAFYLCASTTQGLPQIYTFGSGTRLTVV.

This chain connects TRBV9 to TRBJ2-7, with a weak D call TRBD2 (6 bases). The CDR3 loop spans 13 amino acids. CDR1 and CDR2 from the germline V gene are SGDLS and YYNGEE. V lost 2 bases to trimming and J lost 9 bases, with 15 bases between them. CDR3 residues: CASSVSPGEVQYV. CDR3 DNA sequence: TGTGCCAGCAGCGTTTCGCCGGGAGAAGTGCAGTACGTC.

The V and J genes are TRBV5-1 and TRBJ1-1, with D tentatively TRBD1 (6 bases). Germline-derived CDR1 and CDR2 are SGHRS and YFSETQ. There are 15 residues in the CDR3. V lost 1 base and J 4 bases, leaving 14 bases between the germline ends. The CDR3, as DNA: TGCGCCAGCAGCTTGATGGAACAGGGTGTCACTGAAGCTTTCTTT. It translates to CASSLMEQGVTEAFF.

This chain uses TRBV19 with TRBJ1-5, with 10 bases identical to TRBD1. Germline V gene lookup returns CDR1 LNHDA and CDR2 SQIVND (reference sequence). V lost 4 bases to trimming and J lost 4 bases; unmatched junction nucleotides: 7. This CDR3 is built from 16 residues. Here the CDR3 DNA reads TGTGCCAGTAGTACCGACAGGGGGCGAGGGAATCAGCCCCAGCATTTT. This translates into CASSTDRGRGNQPQHF.

V is TRBV18 and J is TRBJ1-3; TRBD1 might be the D (5 bases). The CDR3 loop spans 14 amino acids. The V and J ends lost 3 bases and 8 bases respectively, with 14 bases between them. Per the germline V gene, CDR1 is KGHSH and CDR2 is LQKENI. Here the CDR3 DNA reads TGTGCCAGCTCACCGCGGGACGGGAGGGACACCATATATTTT. Translated, it gives CASSPRDGRDTIYF.

The V call is TRBV19, the J call TRBJ1-5; a possible D gene is TRBD1 (5 bases). Germline-derived CDR1 and CDR2 are LNHDA and SQIVND (reference sequence). There are 14 residues in the CDR3. V lost 6 bases to trimming and J lost 0 bases, with 9 bases between them. The CDR3 sequence: CASRARASNQPQHF. CDR3 in DNA: TGTGCCAGTAGGGCCAGGGCTAGCAATCAGCCCCAGCATTTT.

CDR3 DNA sequence: TGTGCCAGCAGTGTAGCGGGTCATGGCTACACCTTC. Translating it yields CASSVAGHGYTF. The chain carries TRBV25-1 and TRBJ1-2; D gene uncertain. V was shortened by 4 bases and J by 6 bases, with 9 bases between the two germline ends. The germline gives CDR1 MGHDK, CDR2 SYGVNS. This CDR3 has 12 residues.

J is TRBJ1-2 and V is TRBV7-8; D perhaps matches TRBD1 (6 bases). With 2 bases removed from V and 1 base from J, the gap between germline ends came to 23 bases. The germline gives CDR1 SGHVS, CDR2 FQNEAQ. The CDR3 has 19 amino acids. In nucleotides, the CDR3 is TGTGCCAGCAGCTTATGGGGGGGCGCGGAGACCATCAATAACTATGGCTACACCTTC. Translation: CASSLWGGAETINNYGYTF.

The V call is TRBV6-2 or TRBV6-3, the J call TRBJ2-3; 8 bases line up with TRBD2. The V and J ends lost 2 bases and 2 bases, in that order; junction bases with no gene match: 9. Germline V gene sequence: CDR1 MNHEY, CDR2 SVGEGT. The length of the CDR3 is 17 residues. CDR3 protein: CASSYVAGGSNTDTQYF. In DNA, the CDR3 is TGTGCCAGCAGTTACGTGGCGGGGGGTAGCAACACAGATACGCAGTATTTT.

V gene TRBV6-6 combines with J gene TRBJ2-2, with 9 bases fitting TRBD2. This CDR3 is built from 16 residues. Trimming cost V 5 bases and J 3 bases; bases outside gene matches: 7. Germline values: CDR1 MNHNY, CDR2 SVGAGI (reference sequence). As DNA, the CDR3 is TGTGCCAGCAGTAAACCTAGCGGGAAGGACACCGGGGAGCTGTTTTTT. Amino acids: CASSKPSGKDTGELFF.

This sequence joins TRBV11-3 and TRBJ2-7, with D unclear. Germline assignment: CDR1 SGHNT and CDR2 YENEEA. Trimming removed 5 bases from V and 8 bases from J, with 19 bases in between. The CDR3 runs 14 residues. CDR3 amino acids: CASSLRRGYLQQYF. Here the CDR3 DNA reads TGTGCCAGCAGCCTACGGAGAGGCTATCTCCAGCAGTACTTC.

CDR3 in amino acids: CASSQPGQGYEQYV. Here the CDR3 DNA reads TGTGCCAGCAGCCAACCGGGACAGGGGTACGAGCAGTACGTC. V and J are TRBV3-1 (or the pseudogene TRBV3-2) and TRBJ2-7, with 10 bases lining up with TRBD1. From germline, CDR1 is LGHDT and CDR2 YNNKEL (reference sequence). This CDR3 spans 14 amino acids. The J segment lost 4 bases and the V segment lost 2 bases, leaving 2 bases of the junction unmatched.

The chain links TRBV12-3 or TRBV12-4 to TRBJ1-6; unclear D gene. Trimming pared 6 bases from V and 6 bases from J, leaving 6 bases between. This CDR3 is 12 amino acids long. The DNA for the CDR3 is TGTGCCAGCAGGAGCGGTAATTCACCCCTCCACTTT. Its translation: CASRSGNSPLHF.